This is a list of T cell receptor beta chains from one sample in a study of blood T cell repertoires in COVID-19. Assay used: immunoSEQ multiplex PCR; TCRdb lists only in-frame clones, some missing. The table lists around 140,000 clones, about 83% of them singletons. The sequencing input was peripheral blood. Receptors were obtained from a woman aged 45-65 years with active or convalescent COVID-19. CDR3s include the opening cysteine and the closing phenylalanine or tryptophan. D genes are given only for firm matches. Only part of the rows carry a size: once, few, many, or a class if the clone is expanded.

>NA|TRBJ1-6|TRBV21-1|NA
TGTGCCAGCAGCAACCGGGGGGTAATGGACGTCTTTACCTATAATTCACCCCTCCACTTT
CASSNRGVMDVFTYNSPLHF
>NA|TRBJ2-2|TRBV3-1/TRBV3-2|TRBD2
TGTGCCAGCAGGCGGGGGGTGGCGAACACCGGGGAGCTGTTTTTT
CASRRGVANTGELFF
>NA|TRBJ2-3|TRBV18|TRBD2
TGTGCCAGCTCACCTCCCTCCATCAGCGGGGGGACGCAGTATTTT
CASSPPSISGGTQYF
>large|TRBJ2-1|TRBV15|TRBD2
TGTGCCACCAGCAGAGCCGGGACTAGCGAGCAGTTCTTC
CATSRAGTSEQFF
>NA|TRBJ2-7|TRBV29-1|TRBD2
TGCAGCGTTGTGTTTTGGCTAGCGGGGGGGAACGACGAGCAGTACTTC
CSVVFWLAGGNDEQYF
>NA|TRBJ1-2|TRBV7-9|TRBD1
TGTGCCAGCAGCGCGGGACAGGGCTCGAACTATGGCTACACCTTC
CASSAGQGSNYGYTF
>NA|TRBJ2-2|TRBV18|NA
TGTGCCAGCTCGTCCGGGACATTGGGGACCGGGGAGCTGTTTTTT
CASSSGTLGTGELFF
>NA|TRBJ2-6|TRBV28|NA
TGTGCCAGCAGTCTGGACACCCGCTCTGGGGCCAACGTCCTGACTTTC
CASSLDTRSGANVLTF
>NA|TRBJ2-7|TRBV11-2|TRBD1
TGTGCCAGCAGCAGTTGGGACAGGGCTGACGAGCAGTACTTC
CASSSWDRADEQYF
>NA|TRBJ1-4|TRBV30|NA
TGTGCCTGGAGTGAGGGGCTGGCTAATGAAAAACTGTTTTTT
CAWSEGLANEKLFF
>NA|TRBJ2-4|TRBV5-1|NA
TGCGCCAGTCAAGTAGGGGAAAAAGGGAACATTCAGTACTTC
CASQVGEKGNIQYF
>NA|TRBJ2-7|TRBV6-5|NA
TGTGCCACTCAGGGGACGGACTTGAACGAGCAGTACTTC
CATQGTDLNEQYF
>NA|TRBJ2-2|TRBV7-9|NA
TGTGCCAGCAGCCTGACTAGGGACACCGGGGAGCTGTTTTTT
CASSLTRDTGELFF
>NA|TRBJ1-2|TRBV6-5|NA
TGTGCCAGCAGACTCCAACGACAGGTCAATGGCTACACCTTC
CASRLQRQVNGYTF
>NA|TRBJ1-3|TRBV29-1|TRBD1
TGCAGCGTTGAAGAACAGGGGGACACCATATATTTT
CSVEEQGDTIYF
>NA|TRBJ1-3|TRBV28|NA
TGTGCCAGCAGTTCTCAGTCTGGAAACACCATATATTTT
CASSSQSGNTIYF